These 10 T cell receptor beta chains originate from one sample sequenced in a study of cytomegalovirus exposure and HLA in healthy donors. It was with 60 Vbeta and 13 Jbeta primers that the PCR ran. Sequencing used immunoSEQ multiplex PCR; TCRdb keeps in-frame clones, though not all of them. The data contain 150,000 to 200,000 clones, about 82% of them singletons. The specimen was PBMCs. Every receptor here comes from a man aged 18 to 29 in good health and CMV-seronegative.

As regards this clone: Other nucleotide sequences from this sample produce the same CDR3. V and J are TRBV28 and TRBJ1-2; 11 bases align to TRBD1. Germline V gives CDR1 MDHEN, CDR2 SYDVKM. The CDR3 is 15 amino acids. Trimming at V came to 4 bases and at J to 1 base, leaving 2 bases not matched to a gene. In DNA, the CDR3 is TGTGCCAGCAGTTACGGGACAGGGGGTAACTATGGCTACACCTTC. Encoded protein: CASSYGTGGNYGYTF.

CDR3 loop: CASSQDSGRTSYNSPLHF. CDR3 bases: TGCGCCAGCAGCCAGGACTCCGGCCGAACCTCCTATAATTCACCCCTCCACTTT. The chain combines TRBV4-1 with TRBJ1-6; D unclear. CDR1 is MGHRA and CDR2 is YSYEKL in the germline V gene. Deletions cut 3 bases from V and 0 bases from J, with 15 bases between. CDR3 length: 18 amino acids.

J is TRBJ2-1 and V is TRBV10-3, with 15 bases aligning to TRBD2. With V trimmed by 2 bases and J by 7 bases, 3 bases remained unmatched. The CDR3 spans 16 residues. Germline V gene lookup returns CDR1 ENHRY and CDR2 SYGVKD. The DNA for the CDR3 is TGTGCCATCAGTGAGAGGACTAGCGGGAGGGAAAATGAGCAGTTCTTC. Encoded protein: CAISERTSGRENEQFF.

This clone was counted only a few times. The chain has TRBV15 and TRBJ2-3; a possible D gene is TRBD2 (5 bases). Germline loops: CDR1 LNHNV, CDR2 YYDKDF (reference sequence). The CDR3 totals 12 residues. Between the trimmed V and J ends, which lost 10 bases and 4 bases, there was a span of 12 bases. CDR3 sequence reads: CASNSGADTQYF. CDR3 nucleotide sequence: TGTGCCAGCAACTCCGGGGCAGATACGCAGTATTTT. Filled out from reference TRBV15 and TRBJ2-3, the complete variable domain reads DAMVIQNPRYQVTQFGKPVTLSCSQTLNHNVMYWYQQKSSQAPKLLFHYYDKDFNNEADTPDNFQSRRPNTSFCFLDIRSPGLGDTAMYLCASNSGADTQYFGPGTRLTVL.

The chain joins TRBV30 to TRBJ1-6; tentatively, D is TRBD1 (6 bases). The CDR3 is 15 residues long. With 2 bases removed from V and 9 bases from J, the gap between germline ends came to 17 bases. From germline, CDR1 is GTSNPN and CDR2 SVGIG (reference sequence). CDR3 DNA: TGTGCCTGGAGTTCAGGGGCTGGGGCCAGTTCACCCCTCCACTTT. This codes for CAWSSGAGASSPLHF.

The chain joins TRBV6-5 to TRBJ1-4; D gene uncertain. V was cut by 6 bases and J by 0 bases, with 8 bases left in between. The V gene's germline CDR1 is MNHEY and CDR2 SVGAGI. The CDR3 spans 14 residues. CDR3: CASSNSPTNEKLFF. DNA for the CDR3: TGTGCCAGCAGCAACAGTCCAACTAATGAAAAACTGTTTTTT.

This clone was recorded a few times. The chain employs TRBV11-2 and TRBJ2-2, with TRBD1 identical over 10 bases. Losses at the gene ends were 3 bases for V and 7 bases for J; bases not matched to a gene: 2. The CDR3 consists of 14 residues. The germline CDR1 and CDR2 sequences are SGHAT and FQNNGV. CDR3 DNA sequence: TGTGCCAGCAGCTTTGACAGGGGGCACGGGGAGCTGTTTTTT. Its translation: CASSFDRGHGELFF.

The chain is built from TRBV19 and TRBJ1-1; 7 bases are shared with TRBD1. V was pared by 3 bases and J by 3 bases, with 7 bases of the junction left unmatched. Germline V gene lookup returns CDR1 LNHDA and CDR2 SQIVND (reference sequence). The CDR3 loop spans 15 amino acids. This CDR3 is CASSIAGQRYTEAFF. The CDR3 DNA reads TGTGCCAGTAGTATTGCGGGACAGAGGTACACTGAAGCTTTCTTT.

This clone was seen only once. This chain connects TRBV5-1 to TRBJ1-2; 7 nucleotides agree with TRBD1. This CDR3 comprises 15 residues. In germline, CDR1 is SGHRS, CDR2 YFSETQ. V lost 2 bases to trimming and J lost 6 bases; unmatched junction nucleotides: 10. CDR3 loop: CASSLQGIPRDGYTF. CDR3 nucleotide sequence: TGCGCCAGCAGCTTACAGGGGATCCCTCGAGATGGCTACACCTTC.

The V and J genes are TRBV11-3 and TRBJ2-1; 14 bases are shared with TRBD2. Germline CDR1 SGHNT, CDR2 YENEEA. The CDR3 is 15 amino acids. V was pared by 4 bases and J by 8 bases, with 4 bases of the junction left unmatched. The CDR3 sequence: CASSSRTSGGHEQFF. The DNA of the CDR3 is TGTGCCAGCAGCTCGCGGACTAGCGGGGGGCATGAGCAGTTCTTC.